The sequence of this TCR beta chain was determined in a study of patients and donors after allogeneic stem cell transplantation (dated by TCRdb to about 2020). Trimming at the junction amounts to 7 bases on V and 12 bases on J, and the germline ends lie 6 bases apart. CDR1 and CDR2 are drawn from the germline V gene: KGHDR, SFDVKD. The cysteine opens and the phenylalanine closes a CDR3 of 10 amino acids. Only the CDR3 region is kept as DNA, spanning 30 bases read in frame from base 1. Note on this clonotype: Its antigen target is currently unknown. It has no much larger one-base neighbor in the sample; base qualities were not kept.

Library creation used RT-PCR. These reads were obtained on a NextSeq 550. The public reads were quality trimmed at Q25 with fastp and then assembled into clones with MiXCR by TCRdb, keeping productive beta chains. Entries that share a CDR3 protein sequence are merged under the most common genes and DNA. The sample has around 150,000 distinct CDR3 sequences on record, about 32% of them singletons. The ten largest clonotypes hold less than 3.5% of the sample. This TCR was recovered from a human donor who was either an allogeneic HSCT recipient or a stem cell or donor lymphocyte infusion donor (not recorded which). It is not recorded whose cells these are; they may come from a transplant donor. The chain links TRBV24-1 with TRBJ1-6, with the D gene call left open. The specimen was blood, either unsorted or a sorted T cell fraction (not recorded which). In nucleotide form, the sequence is TGTGCCACCAGGGACCGACCCCTCCACTTT. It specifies CATRDRPLHF.